Below are 24 T cell receptor beta chains sequenced from a single sample in a study of T-cell memory formation after mild COVID-19. In TCRdb, the 5' RACE reads were re-called with MiXCR into one record per CDR3 protein. This sample has under 700,000 distinct CDR3 sequences, with 20% found just once. Sequencing was carried out using PBMCs or a T cell subset sorted from them (not recorded which). The receptors derive from an adult woman who had mild COVID-19 (a few samples of this study predate the infection). Cell type and time point are not known.

The V and J genes are TRBV6-1 and TRBJ2-6, with TRBD1 matching over 8 bases. The germline gives CDR1 MNHNS, CDR2 SASEGT. Trimming at V came to 4 bases and at J to 3 bases, leaving 8 bases not matched to a gene. This CDR3 region has 17 residues. The CDR3 nucleotides read TGTGCCAGCAGTGGCCCACGGACAGGGATTGGGGCCAACGTCCTGACTTTC. Translated: CASSGPRTGIGANVLTF.

In its sample, this clonotype was seen a few times. The chain couples TRBV27 to TRBJ1-1; D perhaps matches TRBD1 (6 bases). Germline V gene data show CDR1 as MNHEY and CDR2 as SMNVEV (reference sequence). The V gene lost 7 bases and the J gene lost 0 bases, with 30 bases spanning the gap. This CDR3 contains 20 residues. The CDR3 is CASKNFSHTGRGPMNTEAFF. The DNA for the CDR3 is TGTGCCAGCAAAAATTTTAGCCACACAGGGAGGGGACCCATGAACACTGAAGCTTTCTTT.

The rearrangement joins TRBV7-2 to TRBJ2-6, with D perhaps matching TRBD1 (5 bases). This CDR3 is 18 amino acids long. CDR1 and CDR2 from the germline V gene are SGHTA and FQGNSA. Trimming took off 5 bases at V and 0 bases at J, with 17 bases between the two ends. The CDR3 loop reads CASSPTDIYLSGANVLTF. The DNA for the CDR3 is TGTGCCAGCAGCCCAACGGACATCTACCTCTCTGGGGCCAACGTCCTGACTTTC.

This clonotype was seen more than once but under ten times. The chain carries TRBV5-1 and TRBJ2-3; D not resolved. The ends were cut back, 4 bases at V and 4 bases at J, with 13 bases in the middle. CDR1 SGHRS and CDR2 YFSETQ come from the germline V gene. The CDR3 contains 14 residues. This CDR3 reads CASSGRPRADTQYF. The CDR3 DNA follows: TGCGCCAGCAGCGGCAGGCCCCGGGCAGATACGCAGTATTTT. Drawing the rest from reference TRBV5-1 and TRBJ2-3, the complete variable domain is KAGVTQTPRYLIKTRGQQVTLSCSPISGHRSVSWYQQTPGQGLQFLFEYFSETQRNKGNFPGRFSGRQFSNSRSEMNVSTLELGDSALYLCASSGRPRADTQYFGPGTRLTVL.

This clonotype turned up a few times. The rearrangement links TRBV3-1 to TRBJ1-1; D may be TRBD1 (5 bases). The V and J ends lost 4 bases and 9 bases respectively, with 15 bases between them. The CDR3 loop spans 13 amino acids. Germline CDR1 LGHDT, CDR2 YNNKEL (reference sequence). For the CDR3, the DNA is TGTGCCAGCAGCCTTGGGGGTGGGGAGCAAGCTTTCTTT. It codes for CASSLGGGEQAFF.

In nucleotides, the CDR3 is TGCGCCAGCAGCTTGGGGGGCACCCACGATTATGGCTACACCTTC. Amino acid sequence: CASSLGGTHDYGYTF. The chain employs TRBV5-1 and TRBJ1-2; D perhaps matches TRBD1 (5 bases). This CDR3 region has 15 residues. Per germline, CDR1 SGHRS and CDR2 YFSETQ. The germline V and J ends were trimmed by 0 bases and 5 bases, with 14 bases remaining between them.

The chain has TRBV7-2 and TRBJ2-2, with TRBD2 matching 12 bases. Germline CDR1 is SGHTA and CDR2 is FQGNSA. After removal of 0 bases from V and 7 bases from J, the junction contained 6 bases not matched to a gene. This CDR3 region has 17 residues. As DNA, the CDR3 is TGTGCCAGCAGCTTAGCCGCGACTAGCGGGAGTATCGGGGAGCTGTTTTTT. Translation gives CASSLAATSGSIGELFF.

V gene TRBV18 combines with J gene TRBJ1-2; D gene ambiguous. The CDR3 loop spans 17 amino acids. The germline V gene has CDR1 KGHSH and CDR2 LQKENI. The V and J ends lost 6 bases and 0 bases respectively, with 20 bases between them. The CDR3 DNA reads as TGTGCCAGCTCGAACGGCCCGGGTCCGGCTGCTAACTATGGCTACACCTTC. This encodes CASSNGPGPAANYGYTF.

In this sample, this clonotype turned up a few times. The chain joins TRBV5-1 to TRBJ1-5; no firm D call. V lost 3 bases and J 5 bases, leaving 9 bases between the germline ends. The germline V gene has CDR1 SGHRS and CDR2 YFSETQ. The CDR3 has 13 amino acids. The CDR3 region is CASSSIPDQPQHF. As DNA, the CDR3 is TGCGCCAGCAGCTCTATACCCGATCAGCCCCAGCATTTT.

This clonotype was picked up a small number of times. This sequence joins TRBV12-3 or TRBV12-4 and TRBJ1-2; 11 bases are a match to TRBD1. V trimming: 5 bases; J trimming: 2 bases; junction bases outside the gene matches: 4. This CDR3 is 15 amino acids long. The CDR3, as DNA: TGTGCCAGCAGTCTTCGGGACAGGGGGAACTATGGCTACACCTTC. It specifies CASSLRDRGNYGYTF.

The chain has TRBV24-1 and TRBJ2-2; no reliable D call. CDR3 length: 12 amino acids. Trimming cost V 9 bases and J 0 bases, with 4 bases left between them. Germline lookup yields CDR1 KGHDR and CDR2 SFDVKD. As DNA, the CDR3 is TGTGCCACCGGATCGAACACCGGGGAGCTGTTTTTT. Translating gives CATGSNTGELFF.

J is TRBJ2-6 and V is TRBV30; D gene unclear. V was clipped by 1 base and J by 4 bases, with 5 bases between them. Germline V gives CDR1 GTSNPN, CDR2 SVGIG (reference sequence). This CDR3 has 13 residues. CDR3 residues: CAWSGTGANVLTF. The CDR3 DNA sequence: TGTGCCTGGAGTGGGACCGGGGCCAACGTCCTGACTTTC. Looking up the rest from reference TRBV30 and TRBJ2-6 gives the full variable domain: SQTIHQWPATLVQPVGSPLSLECTVEGTSNPNLYWYRQAAGRGLQLLFYSVGIGQISSEVPQNLSASRPQDRQFILSSKKLLLSDSGFYLCAWSGTGANVLTFGAGSRLTVL.

This clonotype was found a few times. The genes are TRBV5-6 and TRBJ2-1; D call uncertain. CDR1 and CDR2 (germline): SGHDT, YYEEEE. The CDR3 is made up of 18 amino acids. With 0 bases removed from V and 3 bases from J, the gap between germline ends came to 19 bases. Written as DNA, the CDR3 is TGTGCCAGCAGCTTGGGGGAATTAGAAGCCACGTTCTACAATGAGCAGTTCTTC. Protein: CASSLGELEATFYNEQFF.

This clonotype was picked up many times. The chain combines TRBV7-9 with TRBJ2-5, with D tentatively TRBD1 (6 bases). The CDR3 runs to 14 residues. The germline V gene has CDR1 SEHNR and CDR2 FQNEAQ (reference sequence). The ends were cut back, 0 bases at V and 2 bases at J, with 7 bases in the middle. In DNA, the CDR3 is TGTGCCAGCAGCTTAGCGGGGGCTCAAGAGACCCAGTACTTC. It codes for CASSLAGAQETQYF.

V is TRBV11-2 and J is TRBJ2-3, with 8 bases that match TRBD1. This CDR3 is built from 16 residues. Germline assignment: CDR1 SGHAT and CDR2 FQNNGV. Trimming cost V 5 bases and J 2 bases; bases outside gene matches: 9. The CDR3 protein is CASSRTGTYLTDTQYF. CDR3 DNA: TGTGCCAGCAGCCGGACAGGGACCTATCTCACAGATACGCAGTATTTT. Using reference TRBV11-2 and TRBJ2-3 for the parts outside the CDR3, the full variable domain is EAGVAQSPRYKIIEKRQSVAFWCNPISGHATLYWYQQILGQGPKLLIQFQNNGVVDDSQLPKDRFSAERLKGVDSTLKIQPAKLEDSAVYLCASSRTGTYLTDTQYFGPGTRLTVL.

The chain is built from TRBV7-2 and TRBJ2-1; 7 bases line up with TRBD2. V was clipped by 7 bases and J by 7 bases; unmatched bases: 13. This CDR3 comprises 15 residues. Germline values: CDR1 SGHTA, CDR2 FQGNSA. CDR3 sequence: CASTSGREWANEQFF. The CDR3 DNA reads TGTGCCAGCACCTCGGGGAGGGAGTGGGCGAATGAGCAGTTCTTC.

V usage is TRBV7-9 and J usage is TRBJ2-1; a weak D match, TRBD1 (6 bases). Germline CDR1 is SEHNR and CDR2 is FQNEAQ (reference sequence). V lost 11 bases to trimming and J lost 2 bases, with 16 bases between them. The CDR3 runs 14 residues. CDR3 sequence reads: CAGSRGATYNEQFF. The CDR3 DNA reads TGTGCCGGAAGCAGGGGAGCTACCTACAATGAGCAGTTCTTC.

This clonotype was counted a few times. The gene calls are TRBV7-3 and TRBJ2-1, with D possibly being TRBD1 (6 bases). The CDR3 runs 15 residues. Trimming cost V 1 base and J 2 bases, with 9 bases left between them. Per germline, CDR1 SGHTA and CDR2 FQGTGA. The CDR3 coding sequence is TGTGCCAGCAGCTTAAGCAGGGGACCCTACAATGAGCAGTTCTTC. Its protein product is CASSLSRGPYNEQFF.

The chain is built from TRBV5-5 and TRBJ1-6, with TRBD1 matching over 8 bases. The V gene's germline CDR1 is SGHKS and CDR2 YYEKEE (reference sequence). The ends lost 4 bases at V and 10 bases at J; junction bases unmatched: 7. CDR3 length equals 14 residues. In DNA form, the CDR3 reads TGTGCCAGCAGCCTCGGACAGGGAGAATCACCCCTCCACTTT. Translated: CASSLGQGESPLHF.

The chain joins TRBV6-6 to TRBJ1-2; D ambiguous. Germline V gene sequence: CDR1 MNHNY, CDR2 SVGAGI (reference sequence). V was cut by 2 bases and J by 5 bases, with 3 bases left in between. The CDR3 loop spans 11 amino acids. CDR3 sequence: CASSYQYGYTF. The CDR3 DNA follows: TGTGCCAGCAGTTACCAGTATGGCTACACCTTC.

This clonotype was counted many times. J is TRBJ2-1 and V is TRBV12-3 or TRBV12-4; 10 nucleotides align to TRBD1. This CDR3 comprises 16 residues. J lost 2 bases, V lost 5 bases, and 6 bases had no gene match. The CDR3 spells CASSPRDRGPYNEQFF. The CDR3 region has the DNA TGTGCCAGCAGTCCTAGGGACAGGGGACCCTACAATGAGCAGTTCTTC.

This clonotype came up a few times. DNA of the CDR3: TGCGCCAGCAGCTTGGATAGGGGGTACCAAGAGACCCAGTACTTC. It is translated as CASSLDRGYQETQYF. The rearrangement joins TRBV5-1 to TRBJ2-5; D possibly corresponds to TRBD1 (6 bases). This CDR3 comprises 15 residues. The V gene's germline CDR1 is SGHRS and CDR2 YFSETQ. The V end was cut by 0 bases, the J end by 0 bases, with 9 bases between.

The chain combines TRBV7-9 with TRBJ1-3; no clear D. This CDR3 comprises 13 residues. CDR1 and CDR2 from the germline V gene are SEHNR and FQNEAQ (reference sequence). The V end lost 4 bases, the J end lost 1 base, and 5 bases lay between the germline ends. DNA of the CDR3: TGTGCCAGCAGCTATTATTCTGGAAACACCATATATTTT. This translates into CASSYYSGNTIYF.

V is TRBV6-5 and J is TRBJ2-1; the match to TRBD1 covers 7 bases. The CDR3 extends over 14 amino acids. Trimming at V came to 10 bases and at J to 4 bases, leaving 10 bases not matched to a gene. Germline CDR1 MNHEY, CDR2 SVGAGI. The CDR3 DNA reads TGTGCCACCTATCTAGGGGGACAGTACAATGAGCAGTTCTTC. It translates to CATYLGGQYNEQFF.